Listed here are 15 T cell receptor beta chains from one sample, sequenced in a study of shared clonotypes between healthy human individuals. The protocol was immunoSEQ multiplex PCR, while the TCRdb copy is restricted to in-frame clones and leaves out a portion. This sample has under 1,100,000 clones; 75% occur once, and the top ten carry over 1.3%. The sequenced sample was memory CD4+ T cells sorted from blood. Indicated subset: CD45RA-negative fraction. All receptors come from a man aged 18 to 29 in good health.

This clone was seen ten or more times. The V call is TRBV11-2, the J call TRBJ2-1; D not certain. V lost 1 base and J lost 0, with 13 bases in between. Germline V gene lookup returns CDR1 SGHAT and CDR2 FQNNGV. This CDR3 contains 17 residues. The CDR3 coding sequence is TGTGCCAGCAGCTTAGTGGGCCGGGTCAGCTCCTACAATGAGCAGTTCTTC. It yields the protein CASSLVGRVSSYNEQFF.

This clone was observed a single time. CDR3 sequence reads: CASSVSSGNTIYF. The CDR3, as DNA: TGTGCCAGCTCCGTTTCATCTGGAAACACCATATATTTT. This sequence joins TRBV18 and TRBJ1-3; D is undetermined. The CDR3 covers 13 residues. V lost 6 bases to trimming and J lost 1 base, with 7 bases between them. CDR1 and CDR2 from the germline V gene are KGHSH and LQKENI.

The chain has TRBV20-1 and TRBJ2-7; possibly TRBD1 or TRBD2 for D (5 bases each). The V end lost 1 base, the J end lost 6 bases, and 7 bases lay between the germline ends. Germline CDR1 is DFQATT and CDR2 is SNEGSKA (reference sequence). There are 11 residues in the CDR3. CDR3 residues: CSARGGTEQYF. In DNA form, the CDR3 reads TGCAGTGCTAGAGGTGGGACCGAGCAGTACTTC.

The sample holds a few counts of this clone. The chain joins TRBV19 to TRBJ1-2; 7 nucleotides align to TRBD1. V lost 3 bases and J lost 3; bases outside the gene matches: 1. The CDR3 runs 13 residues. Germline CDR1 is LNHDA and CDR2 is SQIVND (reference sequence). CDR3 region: CASSIDRDYGYTF. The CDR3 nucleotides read TGTGCCAGTAGTATCGACAGGGACTATGGCTACACCTTC.

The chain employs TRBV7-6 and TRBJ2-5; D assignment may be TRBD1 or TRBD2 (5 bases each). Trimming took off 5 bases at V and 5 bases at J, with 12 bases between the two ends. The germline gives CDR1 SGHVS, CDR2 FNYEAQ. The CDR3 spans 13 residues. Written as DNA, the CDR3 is TGTGCCAGCAGCCGACTTTGGGGGGAGACCCAGTACTTC. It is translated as CASSRLWGETQYF.

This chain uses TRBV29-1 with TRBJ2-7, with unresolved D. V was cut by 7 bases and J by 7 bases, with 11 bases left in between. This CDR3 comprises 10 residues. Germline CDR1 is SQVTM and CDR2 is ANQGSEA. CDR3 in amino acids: CSALDPEQYF. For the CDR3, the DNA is TGCAGCGCCCTGGACCCGGAGCAGTACTTC.

CDR3 nucleotides: TGCGCCAGCACGACCGGGACAGGGGGCAACGATGAGCAGTTCTTC. Its protein product is CASTTGTGGNDEQFF. The V call is TRBV5-1, the J call TRBJ2-1, with TRBD1 identical over 12 bases. The CDR3 consists of 15 residues. Germline trimming cut 6 bases from V and 8 bases from J; bases unmatched to any gene: 9. Germline CDR1 reads SGHRS; CDR2 reads YFSETQ. Full variable domain (remainder filled in from reference TRBV5-1 and TRBJ2-1): KAGVTQTPRYLIKTRGQQVTLSCSPISGHRSVSWYQQTPGQGLQFLFEYFSETQRNKGNFPGRFSGRQFSNSRSEMNVSTLELGDSALYLCASTTGTGGNDEQFFGPGTRLTVL.

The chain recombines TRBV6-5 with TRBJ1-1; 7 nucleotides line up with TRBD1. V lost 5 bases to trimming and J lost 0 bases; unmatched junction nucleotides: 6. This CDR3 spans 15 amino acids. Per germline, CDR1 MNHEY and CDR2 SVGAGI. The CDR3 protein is CASSALGQMNTEAFF. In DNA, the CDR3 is TGTGCCAGCAGTGCCCTGGGACAGATGAACACTGAAGCTTTCTTT.

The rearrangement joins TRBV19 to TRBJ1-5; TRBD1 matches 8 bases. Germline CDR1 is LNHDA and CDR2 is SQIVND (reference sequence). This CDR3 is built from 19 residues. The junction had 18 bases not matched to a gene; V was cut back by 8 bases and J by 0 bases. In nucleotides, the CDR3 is TGTGCCAGTGGAATGGGACAGGCCGCCTTCACTTATAGCAATCAGCCCCAGCATTTT. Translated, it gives CASGMGQAAFTYSNQPQHF.

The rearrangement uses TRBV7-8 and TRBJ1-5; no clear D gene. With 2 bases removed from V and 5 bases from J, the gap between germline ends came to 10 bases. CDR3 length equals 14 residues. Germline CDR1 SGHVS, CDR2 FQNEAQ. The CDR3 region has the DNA TGTGCCAGCAGCTTAAGACAAGGACATCAGCCCCAGCATTTT. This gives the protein CASSLRQGHQPQHF. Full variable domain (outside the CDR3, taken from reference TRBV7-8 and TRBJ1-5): GAGVSQSPRYKVAKRGQDVALRCDPISGHVSLFWYQQALGQGPEFLTYFQNEAQLDKSGLPSDRFFAERPEGSVSTLKIQRTQQEDSAVYLCASSLRQGHQPQHFGDGTRLSIL.

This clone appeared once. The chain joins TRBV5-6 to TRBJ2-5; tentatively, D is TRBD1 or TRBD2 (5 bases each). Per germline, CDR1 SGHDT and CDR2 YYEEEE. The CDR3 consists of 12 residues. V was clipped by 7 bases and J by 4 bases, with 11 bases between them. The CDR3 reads CASGRDVETQYF. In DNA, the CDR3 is TGTGCCAGCGGCCGGGACGTAGAGACCCAGTACTTC.

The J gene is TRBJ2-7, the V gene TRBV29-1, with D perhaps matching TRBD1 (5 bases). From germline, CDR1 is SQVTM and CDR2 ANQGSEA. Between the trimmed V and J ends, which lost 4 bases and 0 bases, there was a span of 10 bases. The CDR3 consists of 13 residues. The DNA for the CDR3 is TGCAGCGTTGCTTCGACAGACTCCTACGAGCAGTACTTC. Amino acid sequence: CSVASTDSYEQYF.

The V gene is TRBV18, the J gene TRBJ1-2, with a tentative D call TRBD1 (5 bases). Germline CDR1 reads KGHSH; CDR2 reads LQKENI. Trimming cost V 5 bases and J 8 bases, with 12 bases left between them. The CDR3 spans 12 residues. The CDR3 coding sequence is TGTGCCAGCTCAGACCGGGACCGAGGCTACACCTTC. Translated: CASSDRDRGYTF.

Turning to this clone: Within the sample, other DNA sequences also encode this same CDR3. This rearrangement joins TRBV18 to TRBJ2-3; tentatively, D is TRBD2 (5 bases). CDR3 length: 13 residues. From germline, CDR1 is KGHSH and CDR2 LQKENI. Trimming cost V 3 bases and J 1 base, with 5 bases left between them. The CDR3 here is CASSPRGTDTQYF. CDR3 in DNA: TGTGCCAGCTCACCGAGGGGCACAGATACGCAGTATTTT.

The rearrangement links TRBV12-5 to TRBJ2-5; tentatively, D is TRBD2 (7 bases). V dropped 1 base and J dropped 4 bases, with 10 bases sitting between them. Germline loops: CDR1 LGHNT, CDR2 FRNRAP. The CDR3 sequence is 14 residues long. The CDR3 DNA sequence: TGTGCTAGTGGTTTGGGTAGGGGGGGAGAGACCCAGTACTTC. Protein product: CASGLGRGGETQYF.